This entry lists 27 T cell receptor beta chains sequenced from one sample in a study of blood T cell repertoires in COVID-19. Clones were read by immunoSEQ multiplex PCR, and TCRdb kept only the in-frame ones, dropping some. The sample has approximately 210,000 clones; 80% to 90% are singletons. Sample: peripheral blood. The receptors come from a woman aged 45 to 65 with active or convalescent COVID-19.

This chain connects TRBV2 to TRBJ2-2; unclear D gene. V was cut by 5 bases and J by 5 bases, with 15 bases left in between. The V gene's germline CDR1 is SNHLY and CDR2 FYNNEI. The CDR3 is 15 amino acids. The DNA of the CDR3 is TGTGCCAGCAGTCCATTTAAGACCGGGACCGGGGAGCTGTTTTTT. This codes for CASSPFKTGTGELFF.

The chain combines TRBV5-4 with TRBJ1-2, with D unclear. This CDR3 contains 14 residues. The ends were cut back, 0 bases at V and 6 bases at J, with 12 bases in the middle. The germline CDR1 and CDR2 sequences are SGHNT and YYREEE (reference sequence). CDR3 residues: CASSLALDGDGYTF. CDR3 coding DNA: TGTGCCAGCAGCTTGGCCTTGGACGGGGATGGCTACACCTTC.

About this clone itself: One end of the junction is discordant with germline, which a read error may explain. The V and J genes are TRBV3-1 (or the pseudogene TRBV3-2) and TRBJ1-1; weak D call: TRBD1 (5 bases). The CDR3 is made up of 14 amino acids. Germline CDR1 is LGHDT and CDR2 is YNNKEL (reference sequence). CDR3 coding DNA: TGTGCCAGCAGCCAAGGGACATATGAGTCGCCACCGATCTTT. This codes for CASSQGTYESPPIF.

This clone was seen more than once but under ten times. The gene calls are TRBV5-1 and TRBJ1-1, with D unresolved. Trimming cost V 0 bases and J 1 base, with 7 bases left between them. The germline V gene encodes CDR1 SGHRS and CDR2 YFSETQ. The CDR3 spans 14 residues. In nucleotides, the CDR3 is TGCGCCAGCAGCTTGGCGAACACGAACACTGAAGCTTTCTTT. Its translation: CASSLANTNTEAFF.

This clone was detected only once. The chain combines TRBV6-5 with TRBJ2-3; maybe TRBD2 (7 bases). Trimming shortened V by 6 bases and J by 6 bases, and 13 bases separated the two germline ends. The CDR3 is 13 residues long. Germline V lookup: CDR1 MNHEY, CDR2 SVGAGI. In DNA form, the CDR3 reads TGTGCCAGCAGGAGGGGGGGCCGTGATACGCAGTATTTT. Translation: CASRRGGRDTQYF.

The rearrangement uses TRBV7-9 and TRBJ2-1, with 12 bases matching TRBD2. Germline CDR1 SEHNR, CDR2 FQNEAQ (reference sequence). V lost 7 bases, J lost 8 bases, and 12 bases stayed unmatched. The CDR3 loop spans 16 amino acids. CDR3 sequence reads: CASTLGARLAGDEQFF. CDR3 nucleotide sequence: TGTGCCAGCACCCTGGGAGCGAGACTAGCGGGAGATGAGCAGTTCTTC.

The rearrangement joins TRBV5-6 to TRBJ1-1, with D tentatively TRBD1 (5 bases). V lost 6 bases and J lost 1, with 22 bases in between. The germline gives CDR1 SGHDT, CDR2 YYEEEE. The CDR3 runs 17 residues. CDR3 bases: TGTGCCAGCACGGAATCAGGGAGGATCTCCAAGAACACTGAAGCTTTCTTT. Translation gives CASTESGRISKNTEAFF.

The chain employs TRBV19 and TRBJ2-5; TRBD2 matches 8 bases. Germline trimming cut 5 bases from V and 5 bases from J; bases unmatched to any gene: 7. The CDR3 spans 14 residues. The germline gives CDR1 LNHDA, CDR2 SQIVND (reference sequence). The DNA of the CDR3 is TGTGCCAGTAGTCCGCGGGGGGCTCTGGAGACCCAGTACTTC. It yields the protein CASSPRGALETQYF. The full variable domain, rest sourced from reference TRBV19 and TRBJ2-5, is DGGITQSPKYLFRKEGQNVTLSCEQNLNHDAMYWYRQDPGQGLRLIYYSQIVNDFQKGDIAEGYSVSREKKESFPLTVTSAQKNPTAFYLCASSPRGALETQYFGPGTRLLVL.

The genes are TRBV3-1 (or the pseudogene TRBV3-2) and TRBJ2-1; TRBD2 matches 8 bases. Germline V gene sequence: CDR1 LGHDT, CDR2 YNNKEL (reference sequence). The CDR3 has 13 amino acids. The V gene end was trimmed by 1 base and the J gene end by 9 bases; junction bases not matched to a gene: 2. The CDR3 protein is CASSQVAGGEQFF. The CDR3 DNA reads TGTGCCAGCAGCCAAGTCGCGGGAGGTGAGCAGTTCTTC.

The rearrangement uses TRBV6-4 and TRBJ2-3; TRBD2 might be the D (5 bases). The CDR3 loop spans 14 amino acids. The germline CDR1 and CDR2 sequences are MRHNA and SNTAGT. The V end lost 5 bases, the J end lost 10 bases, and 19 bases lay between the germline ends. The CDR3 region has the DNA TGTGCCAGCAGTCAGAAGGGAGCCTTTGCTCCGCAGTATTTT. This translates into CASSQKGAFAPQYF.

This clone came up once. The chain joins TRBV4-1 to TRBJ1-5, with 7 nucleotides matching TRBD1. V was pared by 0 bases and J by 4 bases, with 3 bases of the junction left unmatched. CDR1 and CDR2 (germline): MGHRA, YSYEKL. This CDR3 is 15 amino acids long. As DNA, the CDR3 is TGCGCCAGCAGCCAAGAGAGACAGGGTAATCAGCCCCAGCATTTT. It codes for CASSQERQGNQPQHF.

This sequence joins TRBV28 and TRBJ1-2; D is unresolved. The germline V gene has CDR1 MDHEN and CDR2 SYDVKM. Trimming removed 3 bases from V and 7 bases from J, with 18 bases in between. The CDR3 is made up of 15 amino acids. This CDR3 reads CASSFPSGVGRGYTF. In DNA, the CDR3 is TGTGCCAGCAGTTTCCCAAGCGGTGTCGGGCGTGGCTACACCTTC.

The genes are TRBV28 and TRBJ1-4; D unresolved. The CDR3 runs 15 residues. Germline V gene lookup returns CDR1 MDHEN and CDR2 SYDVKM. With 6 bases removed from V and 5 bases from J, the gap between germline ends came to 16 bases. The CDR3, as DNA: TGTGCCAGCAGCCGCGGGCCTTCCCGGAATGAAAAACTGTTTTTT. This sequence encodes CASSRGPSRNEKLFF.

The rearrangement joins TRBV12-3 or TRBV12-4 to TRBJ1-1; TRBD1 is a possible D gene (6 bases). The ends were cut back, 7 bases at V and 5 bases at J, with 14 bases in the middle. The CDR3 has 13 residues. The CDR3 bases are TGTGCCAGCACTCGAAGACAGGAGACTGAAGCTTTCTTT. This codes for CASTRRQETEAFF.

The V call is TRBV11-2, the J call TRBJ2-4; 7 bases line up with TRBD2. The CDR3 consists of 13 residues. Germline V gives CDR1 SGHAT, CDR2 FQNNGV. After removal of 2 bases from V and 6 bases from J, the junction contained 1 base not matched to a gene. CDR3 nucleotide sequence: TGTGCCAGCAGCTTACCTAGCGGAAACATTCAGTACTTC. Protein: CASSLPSGNIQYF.

The genes are TRBV19 and TRBJ1-2; D remains unclear. The CDR3 is 15 amino acids. Germline CDR1 is LNHDA and CDR2 is SQIVND (reference sequence). The V end lost 1 base, the J end lost 8 bases, and 17 bases lay between the germline ends. The CDR3 here is CASSIVVAGSGGYTF. The CDR3 DNA reads TGTGCCAGTAGTATAGTTGTCGCCGGATCGGGAGGCTACACCTTC.

This chain joins TRBV2 and TRBJ2-1; D perhaps matches TRBD2 (5 bases). This CDR3 region has 13 residues. Trimming stripped 6 bases from V and 7 bases from J, with 13 bases between. CDR1 and CDR2 from the germline V gene are SNHLY and FYNNEI. The CDR3 sequence: CASSEHRDNEQFF. In nucleotides, the CDR3 is TGTGCCAGCAGCGAACATCGGGATAATGAGCAGTTCTTC.

The chain links TRBV30 to TRBJ2-3; 9 nucleotides match TRBD2. The CDR3 sequence is 16 residues long. V trimming: 0 bases; J trimming: 5 bases; junction bases outside the gene matches: 9. Germline-derived CDR1 and CDR2 are GTSNPN and SVGIG (reference sequence). The CDR3 here is CAWSVGSGRSVDTQYF. CDR3 coding DNA: TGTGCCTGGAGTGTGGGAAGCGGGAGGTCTGTAGATACGCAGTATTTT.

V usage is TRBV6-5 and J usage is TRBJ2-6; the D gene is possibly TRBD2 (5 bases). The CDR3 sequence is 14 residues long. Trimming pared 11 bases from V and 4 bases from J, leaving 15 bases between. Germline V gene lookup returns CDR1 MNHEY and CDR2 SVGAGI. The DNA of the CDR3 is TGTGCCCTCGCGTTTTCGGGGGGGGCCAACGTCCTGACTTTC. Protein: CALAFSGGANVLTF.

The V and J genes are TRBV25-1 and TRBJ2-7; D unresolved. The CDR3 contains 14 residues. Per germline, CDR1 MGHDK and CDR2 SYGVNS. V lost 3 bases and J 0 bases, leaving 9 bases between the germline ends. The CDR3 region is CASSDRQDSYEQYF. The CDR3 nucleotides read TGTGCCAGCAGTGATCGACAAGACTCCTACGAGCAGTACTTC.

This clone was recorded only once. The rearrangement joins TRBV10-2 to TRBJ2-1; TRBD2 matches at 9 bases. The CDR3 loop spans 18 amino acids. From germline, CDR1 is WSHSY and CDR2 SAAADI. V was pared by 4 bases and J by 4 bases, with 14 bases of the junction left unmatched. The DNA of the CDR3 is TGCGCCAGCAGTGTCTCCCTCGGGGCGGGAGGGTTATACAATGAGCAGTTCTTC. This encodes CASSVSLGAGGLYNEQFF.

The chain has TRBV7-9 and TRBJ2-7, with D possibly TRBD2 on 5 matching bases. CDR1 and CDR2 from the germline V gene are SEHNR and FQNEAQ (reference sequence). The length of the CDR3 is 15 residues. V was clipped by 5 bases and J by 0 bases, with 14 bases between them. CDR3: CASSPGEAGSYEQYF. The CDR3 coding sequence is TGTGCCAGCAGCCCAGGAGAGGCGGGCTCCTACGAGCAGTACTTC.

The chain has TRBV5-1 and TRBJ1-3; weak D call: TRBD1 (6 bases). The V gene lost 0 bases and the J gene lost 0 bases, with 10 bases spanning the gap. Germline V lookup: CDR1 SGHRS, CDR2 YFSETQ. This CDR3 is built from 16 residues. This chain's CDR3 is CASSLAGGLSGNTIYF. DNA of the CDR3: TGCGCCAGCAGCTTGGCGGGGGGCCTCTCTGGAAACACCATATATTTT.

This chain joins TRBV28 and TRBJ2-5; D might be TRBD1 (6 bases). Germline lookup yields CDR1 MDHEN and CDR2 SYDVKM. Trimming removed 2 bases from V and 13 bases from J, with 14 bases in between. There are 12 residues in the CDR3. The chain's CDR3 is CASSLLQGPRYF. As DNA, the CDR3 is TGTGCCAGCAGTTTACTACAGGGCCCCCGGTACTTC.

This chain joins TRBV6-5 and TRBJ2-7; 7 bases are a match to TRBD1. Germline V lookup: CDR1 MNHEY, CDR2 SVGAGI. With V trimmed by 7 bases and J by 2 bases, 8 bases remained unmatched. CDR3 length: 14 residues. CDR3 protein: CASKPRDSAYEQYV. For the CDR3, the DNA is TGTGCCAGCAAACCTCGGGACAGCGCCTACGAGCAGTACGTC.

The V and J genes are TRBV3-1 (or the pseudogene TRBV3-2) and TRBJ1-2; D might be TRBD1 (6 bases). Germline loops: CDR1 LGHDT, CDR2 YNNKEL (reference sequence). This CDR3 region has 14 residues. V was shortened by 0 bases and J by 3 bases, with 8 bases between the two germline ends. This chain's CDR3 is CASSQDPGDYGYTF. The DNA of the CDR3 is TGTGCCAGCAGCCAAGATCCAGGGGACTATGGCTACACCTTC.

The chain couples TRBV19 to TRBJ1-2; 7 bases are shared with TRBD1. V trimming: 6 bases; J trimming: 7 bases; junction bases outside the gene matches: 11. Germline V gene data show CDR1 as LNHDA and CDR2 as SQIVND (reference sequence). The CDR3 loop spans 14 amino acids. The CDR3: CASREDRELSGYTF. CDR3 nucleotide sequence: TGTGCCAGTAGAGAAGACAGGGAGCTTAGTGGCTACACCTTC.